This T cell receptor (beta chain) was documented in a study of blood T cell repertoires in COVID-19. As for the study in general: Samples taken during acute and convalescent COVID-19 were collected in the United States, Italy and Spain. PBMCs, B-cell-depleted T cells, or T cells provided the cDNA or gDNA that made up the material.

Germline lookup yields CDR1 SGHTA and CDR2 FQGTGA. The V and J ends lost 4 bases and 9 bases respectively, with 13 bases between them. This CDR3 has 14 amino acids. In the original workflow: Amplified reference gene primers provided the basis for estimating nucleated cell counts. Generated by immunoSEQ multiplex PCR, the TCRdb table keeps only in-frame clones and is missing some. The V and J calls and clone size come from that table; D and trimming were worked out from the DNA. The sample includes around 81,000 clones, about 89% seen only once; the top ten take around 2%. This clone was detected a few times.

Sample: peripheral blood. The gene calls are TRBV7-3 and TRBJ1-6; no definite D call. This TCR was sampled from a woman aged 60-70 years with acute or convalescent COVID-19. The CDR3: CASSSSLEGSPLHF. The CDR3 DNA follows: TGTGCCAGCAGCTCCTCATTAGAGGGTTCACCCCTCCACTTT.